The 32 T cell receptor beta chains below all came from one sample that was sequenced in a study of blood T cell repertoires in COVID-19. TCRdb's table, derived via immunoSEQ multiplex PCR, lists solely in-frame clones and lacks some. The sample has some 250,000 clones, 84% seen once; the top ten hold under 5.5%. Material for sequencing was peripheral blood. The source is a man in his 60s with acute or convalescent COVID-19.

The chain employs TRBV19 and TRBJ1-1; 9 bases are shared with TRBD1. V dropped 7 bases and J dropped 7; count of bases not matched to a gene: 10. Germline-derived CDR1 and CDR2 are LNHDA and SQIVND (reference sequence). The CDR3 consists of 14 residues. This chain's CDR3 is CASTTDRGSDEAFF. The CDR3 DNA sequence: TGTGCCAGTACCACTGACAGGGGGTCAGATGAAGCTTTCTTT.

This chain links TRBV9 with TRBJ1-5; 8 positions agree with TRBD1. CDR1 and CDR2 from the germline V gene are SGDLS and YYNGEE. Unmatched junction bases numbered 7, after V lost 0 bases and J lost 5 bases. This CDR3 spans 16 amino acids. The DNA of the CDR3 is TGTGCCAGCAGCGTAGGCCTACAGGGGGGGGATCAGCCCCAGCATTTT. Encoded protein: CASSVGLQGGDQPQHF.

V usage is TRBV27 and J usage is TRBJ2-1; a possible D gene is TRBD2 (7 bases). Germline V lookup: CDR1 MNHEY, CDR2 SMNVEV (reference sequence). V lost 2 bases and J lost 3, with 26 bases in between. The CDR3 is 20 amino acids. Here the CDR3 DNA reads TGTGCCAGCAGTTTAGGGCCAGGGGCGCAGGCGGGAGTCGGCTACAATGAGCAGTTCTTC. Translated: CASSLGPGAQAGVGYNEQFF.

The J gene is TRBJ2-3, the V gene TRBV27; 10 nucleotides agree with TRBD2. The trim removed 6 bases at V and 0 bases at J, leaving 3 bases unmatched. In germline, CDR1 is MNHEY, CDR2 SMNVEV (reference sequence). CDR3 length: 15 residues. The CDR3 nucleotides are TGTGCCAGCAGGCTAGCGGGAGCGAGCACAGATACGCAGTATTTT. Its protein product is CASRLAGASTDTQYF.

The chain recombines TRBV18 with TRBJ1-5; the D gene is possibly TRBD1 (6 bases). Trimming took 5 bases from V and 4 from J, leaving 9 bases between them. The CDR3 runs to 13 residues. CDR1 and CDR2 (germline): KGHSH, LQKENI. The CDR3 coding sequence is TGTGCCAGCTCATCCGGACAGAATCAGCCCCAGCATTTT. Residues: CASSSGQNQPQHF.

This chain uses TRBV3-1 (or the pseudogene TRBV3-2) with TRBJ1-6, with D hard to call. The germline V and J ends were trimmed by 5 bases and 7 bases, with 6 bases remaining between them. The CDR3 is made up of 12 amino acids. CDR1 and CDR2 from the germline V gene are LGHDT and YNNKEL (reference sequence). As DNA, the CDR3 is TGTGCCAGCAGCTTCGTGAATTCACCCCTCCACTTT. This sequence encodes CASSFVNSPLHF.

The rearrangement links TRBV19 to TRBJ2-2, with TRBD2 as a possible D gene (6 bases). The germline V gene has CDR1 LNHDA and CDR2 SQIVND (reference sequence). The CDR3 covers 15 residues. Trimming stripped 6 bases from V and 4 bases from J, with 15 bases between. The CDR3 loop reads CASSLGRAGTGELFF. In DNA form, the CDR3 reads TGTGCCAGTAGCCTCGGGAGAGCGGGCACCGGGGAGCTGTTTTTT.

The rearrangement joins TRBV7-2 to TRBJ2-3; 11 bases are a match to TRBD2. Germline V gives CDR1 SGHTA, CDR2 FQGNSA. V was pared by 4 bases and J by 3 bases, with 6 bases of the junction left unmatched. There are 16 residues in the CDR3. In nucleotides, the CDR3 is TGTGCCAGCAGCTCCTATAGCGGGGGGGCGACAGATACGCAGTATTTT. Its protein product is CASSSYSGGATDTQYF.

V and J are TRBV5-1 and TRBJ2-1; perhaps TRBD2 as D (7 bases). There are 17 residues in the CDR3. Germline assignment: CDR1 SGHRS and CDR2 YFSETQ. V was pared by 0 bases and J by 5 bases, with 18 bases between. As DNA, the CDR3 is TGCGCCAGCAGCTTGGGACTAGGGGCGGGGGCAAACAATGAGCAGTTCTTC. Amino acid sequence: CASSLGLGAGANNEQFF.

The chain joins TRBV5-1 to TRBJ2-4, with 7 bases that match TRBD2. The germline CDR1 and CDR2 sequences are SGHRS and YFSETQ. V lost 0 bases to trimming and J lost 0 bases; unmatched junction nucleotides: 0. The CDR3 extends over 15 amino acids. The CDR3 DNA sequence: TGCGCCAGCAGCTTGGGCGGGGGAGCCAAAAACATTCAGTACTTC. Its translation: CASSLGGGAKNIQYF.

This chain connects TRBV6-4 to TRBJ2-5; TRBD2 is a possible D gene (5 bases). The germline V gene has CDR1 MRHNA and CDR2 SNTAGT. The CDR3 has 13 residues. Trimming pared 6 bases from V and 5 bases from J, leaving 13 bases between. The CDR3 region is CASSPGLGETQYF. CDR3 DNA: TGTGCCAGCAGCCCGGGGTTGGGCGAGACCCAGTACTTC.

The rearrangement joins TRBV21-1 to TRBJ1-1; the D call TRBD1 from the table was never checked on the DNA. TRBV21-1 is described as a pseudogene. The CDR3 runs 13 residues. Written as DNA, the CDR3 is TGTGCCAGCAGCAAAGAAGGACAGGGGGAAGCTTTCTTT. Encoded protein: CASSKEGQGEAFF.

V and J are TRBV11-2 and TRBJ2-5; tentatively, D is TRBD2 (6 bases). Germline assignment: CDR1 SGHAT and CDR2 FQNNGV. CDR3 length: 14 amino acids. Trimming took 4 bases from V and 3 from J, leaving 12 bases between them. CDR3 residues: CASSSGVAEETQYF. CDR3 in DNA: TGTGCCAGCAGCTCCGGGGTAGCGGAAGAGACCCAGTACTTC.

J is TRBJ2-1 and V is TRBV7-9; tentative D call: TRBD2 (6 bases). V lost 5 bases, J lost 0 bases, and 11 bases lay in between. This CDR3 is built from 15 residues. Germline V lookup: CDR1 SEHNR, CDR2 FQNEAQ (reference sequence). The CDR3: CASSDSGYSYNEQFF. CDR3 nucleotides: TGTGCCAGCAGCGATAGCGGATACTCCTACAATGAGCAGTTCTTC.

The chain employs TRBV2 and TRBJ2-7; D gene unclear. The ends were cut back, 6 bases at V and 4 bases at J, with 7 bases in the middle. Germline CDR1 reads SNHLY; CDR2 reads FYNNEI. The CDR3 extends over 11 amino acids. The CDR3 is CASSLEYEQYF. Written as DNA, the CDR3 is TGTGCCAGCAGCTTGGAGTACGAGCAGTACTTC. The full variable domain, completed using reference TRBV2 and TRBJ2-7, is EPEVTQTPSHQVTQMGQEVILRCVPISNHLYFYWYRQILGQKVEFLVSFYNNEISEKSEIFDDQFSVERPDGSNFTLKIRSTKLEDSAMYFCASSLEYEQYFGPGTRLTVT.

This chain links TRBV24-1 with TRBJ1-5; maybe TRBD1 (5 bases). V was clipped by 4 bases and J by 2 bases, with 11 bases between them. The CDR3 totals 15 residues. The germline gives CDR1 KGHDR, CDR2 SFDVKD. This CDR3 is CATSELRGGNQPQHF. CDR3 nucleotide sequence: TGTGCCACCAGTGAACTCCGGGGGGGCAATCAGCCCCAGCATTTT.

CDR3 in amino acids: CASSLWGLAGISYEQYF. CDR3 nucleotide sequence: TGTGCCAGCAGCTTGTGGGGACTAGCGGGGATTTCCTACGAGCAGTACTTC. The V gene is TRBV5-4, the J gene TRBJ2-7, with 13 bases lining up with TRBD2. The CDR3 consists of 17 residues. Unmatched junction bases numbered 5, after V lost 1 base and J lost 1 base. Germline loops: CDR1 SGHNT, CDR2 YYREEE (reference sequence).

The J gene is TRBJ2-3, the V gene TRBV6-4; tentative D call: TRBD2 (5 bases). Trimming took 4 bases from V and 1 from J, leaving 9 bases between them. This CDR3 comprises 14 residues. Germline lookup yields CDR1 MRHNA and CDR2 SNTAGT. The CDR3: CASSVSGGTDTQYF. The DNA of the CDR3 is TGTGCCAGCAGTGTAAGCGGAGGCACAGATACGCAGTATTTT.

This rearrangement joins TRBV5-1 to TRBJ1-1, with TRBD1 matching 11 bases. Trimming removed 4 bases from V and 4 bases from J; junction bases left unmatched: 3. Germline loops: CDR1 SGHRS, CDR2 YFSETQ. This CDR3 has 14 residues. CDR3 residues: CASSPGTGGTEAFF. DNA for the CDR3: TGCGCCAGCAGCCCCGGGACAGGGGGCACTGAAGCTTTCTTT.

The chain joins TRBV5-6 to TRBJ2-4; 7 bases fit TRBD1. J was trimmed by 7 bases and V by 4 bases; bases with no gene match: 8. The length of the CDR3 is 14 residues. Germline V gene lookup returns CDR1 SGHDT and CDR2 YYEEEE. This chain's CDR3 is CASSLYRGRNIQYF. CDR3 coding DNA: TGTGCCAGCAGCCTCTACAGGGGACGGAACATTCAGTACTTC. Full variable domain (missing parts from reference TRBV5-6 and TRBJ2-4): DAGVTQSPTHLIKTRGQQVTLRCSPKSGHDTVSWYQQALGQGPQFIFQYYEEEERQRGNFPDRFSGHQFPNYSSELNVNALLLGDSALYLCASSLYRGRNIQYFGAGTRLSVL.

The V call is TRBV7-9, the J call TRBJ1-5, with 10 bases aligning to TRBD1. Germline V lookup: CDR1 SEHNR, CDR2 FQNEAQ (reference sequence). V was clipped by 1 base and J by 0 bases; unmatched bases: 6. This CDR3 is 18 amino acids long. CDR3 in amino acids: CASSLGQGARDSNQPQHF. The CDR3 nucleotides are TGTGCCAGCAGCTTAGGACAGGGGGCGCGGGATAGCAATCAGCCCCAGCATTTT.

The chain combines TRBV12-5 with TRBJ2-7, with a weak D call TRBD2 (6 bases). This CDR3 is built from 13 residues. The V gene lost 3 bases and the J gene lost 6 bases, with 12 bases spanning the gap. Germline V gene sequence: CDR1 LGHNT, CDR2 FRNRAP. The CDR3: CASGFGGSGEQYF. The CDR3 DNA reads as TGTGCTAGTGGTTTTGGGGGGTCTGGCGAGCAGTACTTC.

The rearrangement uses TRBV28 and TRBJ2-1, with TRBD1 matching over 8 bases. The CDR3 loop spans 14 amino acids. CDR1 MDHEN and CDR2 SYDVKM come from the germline V gene. Unmatched junction bases numbered 6, after V lost 2 bases and J lost 9 bases. The CDR3 sequence: CASSLPGGWSEQFF. CDR3 nucleotide sequence: TGTGCCAGCAGTTTACCAGGGGGCTGGAGTGAGCAGTTCTTC.

For the CDR3, the DNA is TGTGCCAGCCCGCCAGCGAGAGGAATTTACAATGAGCAGTTCTTC. Amino acid sequence: CASPPARGIYNEQFF. This chain uses TRBV28 with TRBJ2-1; D is uncertain. Trimming took 8 bases from V and 4 from J, leaving 18 bases between them. Germline lookup yields CDR1 MDHEN and CDR2 SYDVKM. There are 15 residues in the CDR3.

This chain joins TRBV29-1 and TRBJ2-3, with D perhaps TRBD1 (6 bases). Germline values: CDR1 SQVTM, CDR2 ANQGSEA. The V and J ends lost 4 bases and 0 bases respectively, with 14 bases between them. This CDR3 comprises 15 residues. The CDR3 sequence: CSVGGQTGSTDTQYF. CDR3 DNA sequence: TGCAGCGTTGGAGGGCAGACAGGCAGCACAGATACGCAGTATTTT.

The chain is built from TRBV28 and TRBJ2-7; D is undetermined. The CDR3 length is 14 residues. From germline, CDR1 is MDHEN and CDR2 SYDVKM. Trimming cost V 2 bases and J 3 bases, with 11 bases left between them. CDR3 residues: CASSLTPTGYEQYF. In DNA, the CDR3 is TGTGCCAGCAGTTTAACCCCAACCGGCTACGAGCAGTACTTC. Supplemented by reference TRBV28 and TRBJ2-7, the full variable domain reads DVKVTQSSRYLVKRTGEKVFLECVQDMDHENMFWYRQDPGLGLRLIYFSYDVKMKEKGDIPEGYSVSREKKERFSLILESASTNQTSMYLCASSLTPTGYEQYFGPGTRLTVT.

CDR3 in amino acids: CASSLEPSSYNEQFF. The CDR3 DNA reads TGCGCCAGCAGCTTGGAGCCGAGCTCCTACAATGAGCAGTTCTTC. The chain uses TRBV5-1 and TRBJ2-1; the D is unclear. Trimming pared 0 bases from V and 0 bases from J, leaving 7 bases between. The CDR3 totals 15 residues. From germline, CDR1 is SGHRS and CDR2 YFSETQ.

The V gene is TRBV12-3 or TRBV12-4, the J gene TRBJ1-5; no firm D call. The CDR3 totals 13 residues. Deletions cut 2 bases from V and 4 bases from J, with 6 bases between. The CDR3 sequence is CASSLSPNQPQHF. The DNA for the CDR3 is TGTGCCAGCAGTTTAAGCCCAAATCAGCCCCAGCATTTT.

The rearrangement links TRBV6-5 to TRBJ2-5; 8 nucleotides line up with TRBD2. This CDR3 is 13 amino acids long. The junction had 5 bases not matched to a gene; V was cut back by 6 bases and J by 5 bases. Germline lookup yields CDR1 MNHEY and CDR2 SVGAGI. CDR3 amino acids: CASRSGGGETQYF. CDR3 DNA: TGTGCCAGCAGGAGCGGGGGCGGGGAGACCCAGTACTTC.

This clone was recorded only once. The V and J genes are TRBV21-1 and TRBJ2-6; the D segment call TRBD1 is taken from the table without a DNA check. TRBV21-1 is a pseudogene segment. The CDR3 runs to 18 residues. CDR3 bases: TGTGCCAGCAGCAAAGATCCGACAGGGGCATCTGGGGCCAACGTCCTGACTTTC. It encodes CASSKDPTGASGANVLTF.

This clone was recorded a few times. The genes are TRBV3-1 (or the pseudogene TRBV3-2) and TRBJ2-7; TRBD2 is a possible D gene (7 bases). CDR3 length equals 14 residues. Germline CDR1 and CDR2: LGHDT and YNNKEL (reference sequence). V was shortened by 4 bases and J by 9 bases, with 19 bases between the two germline ends. CDR3 in DNA: TGTGCCAGCAGCCTCCTCTCGGGGGGCGGGATGCAGTACTTC. Protein: CASSLLSGGGMQYF.

The CDR3 DNA follows: TGCAGCGGCGGGACTAGCGGGAGCACCGGGGAGCTGTTTTTT. It translates to CSGGTSGSTGELFF. The chain recombines TRBV29-1 with TRBJ2-2; 14 bases agree with TRBD2. J gave up 4 bases and V 7 bases, and 2 bases lay outside the gene matches. Germline CDR1 and CDR2: SQVTM and ANQGSEA. The CDR3 is 14 amino acids.